Sequencing of this T cell receptor beta chain was carried out in a study of shared clonotypes between healthy human individuals (dated by TCRdb to the early 2020s). For context, the study as a whole: The cohort comprised a couple of women and a few men aged 18 to 49 years. Libraries were prepared and TCR repertoires were sequenced by different laboratories using diverse techniques, in order to increase sequencing depth and limit assay-specific biases. Per donor, leukapheresis produced somewhere between about 0.85 and 8.9 billion PBMCs. Blood TCR repertoires of five healthy adults were deeply sequenced to estimate repertoire size and the extent of clonotype sharing between individuals. For each donor, CD4 naive and CD4 memory were each run on three plates, CD8 naive on two plates, and CD8 memory on one plate. Study-level results and caveats: Pairwise subsampling indicated that sequencing depth was expected to affect the degree of clonotype sharing among donors. Across four donors, approximately 5% of naive CD4, around 3.5% of naive CD8, about 2.3% of memory CD4, and under 0.45% of memory CD8 clonotypes were shared. Compared with non-shared clonotypes, clonotypes shared by all four sorted-subset donors had higher generation probabilities. Sampling was limited to blood, and TCR repertoires in tissue likely differ from TCR repertoires in blood. Larger estimated clonotype richness was generally found for naive subsets than for memory subsets. Even with the large sequencing depth, rarefaction of the sorted-subset datasets indicated that sequencing was incomplete. Because the study included only a small number of donors, the genetic and exposure-history diversity represented was limited.

With respect to this clone: Which antigen it targets is not known. No base qualities exist here, and no much larger clone lies one base off it.

The germline V gene sets CDR1 to SGHTA and CDR2 to FQGNSA. Measured from the cysteine to the phenylalanine, the CDR3 is 17 residues long. The retained sequence is limited to the CDR3, 51 bases, with the frame set at the first base. Ends trimmed: V by 0 bases, J by 7 bases; bases unmatched to a gene: 7. TCR CDR3 regions were amplified from genomic DNA by multiplex PCR using the deep immunoSEQ assay. Genomic DNA extracted from each cell subset was distributed evenly over all wells of several immunoSEQ 96-well plates, and each plate served as one replicate. For sorted subsets, roughly 200 ng of genomic DNA, equivalent to 25,000 to 30,000 T cell genomes, went into each replicate PCR. Purified libraries were measured with a Qubit 3.0 fluorometer, size-checked on a Bioanalyzer 2100, and measured again with the KAPA Library Quantification kit. A separate single-read 150-cycle Illumina NextSeq 550 flow cell was used to sequence each immunoSEQ 96-well plate. Processing in the source paper ran as follows. The immunoSEQ output contained only junctional sequences without quality scores, so filtering could not match that applied to full-length reads. Sequences were annotated with PyIR, a Python wrapper for IgBLAST v1.9, and V/J genes and CDR3 were assigned using IMGT germline references. Any read was removed if the V/J assignment was weak (E-value above 1e-6), the CDR3 was missing, or the read contained stop codons, out-of-frame junctions, or ambiguous translated residues. A V3J clonotype was defined by an identical inferred V gene, J gene, and CDR3 amino acid sequence. Percentage overlap between repertoires was computed as shared unique clonotypes divided by the size of the smaller repertoire. RTK rarefaction, the Chao1 estimator, and Recon v2.1 estimates of unobserved clonotypes were used to assess repertoire richness. For all TCRbeta clonotypes obtained by the gDNA method from four donors, generation probabilities were computed with OLGA. What TCRdb holds here is the immuneACCESS table cut down to in-frame rearrangements. Part of the clones is not present; checked against another copy, under half of the missing clones reflect an unresolved V gene, and the others are unexplained. Clonal size and the V and J genes are those of that table, whereas D and trimming came from the DNA. The sample has about 2.3 million clones on record, 85% to 95% of them singletons. Under 0.45% of the sample belongs to the ten largest clones.

The donors were healthy, HIV-negative adults with no recently reported acute infections or vaccinations. All donors were Caucasian adults living in Nashville, Tennessee, USA. Magnetic negative selection was used to enrich CD4+ T cells, after which naive cells were positively selected on CD45RA and the negative fraction became the memory subset. After blood collection by leukapheresis, PBMCs were isolated using Ficoll-Histopaque density gradient centrifugation and then cryopreserved in the vapor phase of liquid nitrogen. Analytical flow cytometry was used to check the purity and quantity of every magnetically sorted T cell population. Genomic DNA was isolated from every sorted fraction and measured by UV absorbance on a Nanodrop 2000c.

Input material: naive CD4+ T cells from PBMCs. In light of the paper, this sample's cell subset or site label describes: CD45RA+ positively selected. The sequence joins TRBV7-2 to TRBJ2-1; 12 central nucleotides agree with TRBD2. The TCR sequence derives from a man aged 18 to 35 in good health. Some clones in this sample may be carry-over from other donors' samples. The DNA sequence is given as TGTGCCAGCAGCTTAGCTGTGACTAGCGGGAGTTTGAATGAGCAGTTCTTC. Its amino acids are CASSLAVTSGSLNEQFF.